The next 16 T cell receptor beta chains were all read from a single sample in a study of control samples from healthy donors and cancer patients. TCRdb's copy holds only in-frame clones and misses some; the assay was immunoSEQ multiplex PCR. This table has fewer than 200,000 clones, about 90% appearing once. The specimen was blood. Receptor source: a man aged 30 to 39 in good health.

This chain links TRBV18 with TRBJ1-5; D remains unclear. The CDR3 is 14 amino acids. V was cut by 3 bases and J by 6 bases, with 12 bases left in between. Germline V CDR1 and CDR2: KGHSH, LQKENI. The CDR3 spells CASSPPGEGQPQHF. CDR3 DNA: TGTGCCAGCTCACCTCCCGGCGAAGGTCAGCCCCAGCATTTT.

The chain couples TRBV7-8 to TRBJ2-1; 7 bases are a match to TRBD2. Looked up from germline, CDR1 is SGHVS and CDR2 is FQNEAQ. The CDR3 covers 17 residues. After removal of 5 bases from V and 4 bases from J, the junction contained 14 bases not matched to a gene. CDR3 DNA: TGTGCCAGCAGCCCCAAGGAACGGGAGGCGGGGTACAATGAGCAGTTCTTC. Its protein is CASSPKEREAGYNEQFF.

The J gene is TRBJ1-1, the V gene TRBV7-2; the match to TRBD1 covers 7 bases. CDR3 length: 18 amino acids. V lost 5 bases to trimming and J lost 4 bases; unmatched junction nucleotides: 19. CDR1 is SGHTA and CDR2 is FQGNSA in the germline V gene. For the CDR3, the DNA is TGTGCCAGCAGCCCCCCAGGGGGGGGGCGAGGGAGCGGCACTGAAGCTTTCTTT. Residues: CASSPPGGGRGSGTEAFF.

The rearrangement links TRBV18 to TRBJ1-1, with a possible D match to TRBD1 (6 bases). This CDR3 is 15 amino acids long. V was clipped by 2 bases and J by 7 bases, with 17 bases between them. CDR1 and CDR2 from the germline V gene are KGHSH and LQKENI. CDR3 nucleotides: TGTGCCAGCTCACCAAAGGAGAACAGGGACCTTGAAGCTTTCTTT. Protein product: CASSPKENRDLEAFF.

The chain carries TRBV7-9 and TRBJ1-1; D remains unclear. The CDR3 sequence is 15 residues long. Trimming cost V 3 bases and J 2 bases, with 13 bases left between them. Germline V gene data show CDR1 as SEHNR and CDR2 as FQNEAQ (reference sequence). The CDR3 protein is CASSFFSPTNTEAFF. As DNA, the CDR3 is TGTGCCAGCAGCTTTTTTTCCCCCACCAACACTGAAGCTTTCTTT. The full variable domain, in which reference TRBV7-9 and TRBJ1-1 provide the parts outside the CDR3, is DTGVSQNPRHKITKRGQNVTFRCDPISEHNRLYWYRQTLGQGPEFLTYFQNEAQLEKSRLLSDRFSAERPKGSFSTLEIQRTEQGDSAMYLCASSFFSPTNTEAFFGQGTRLTVV.

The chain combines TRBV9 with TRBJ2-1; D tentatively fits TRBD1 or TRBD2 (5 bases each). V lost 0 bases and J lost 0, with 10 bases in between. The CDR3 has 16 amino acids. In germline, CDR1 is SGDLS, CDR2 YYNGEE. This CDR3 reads CASSVVGEISYNEQFF. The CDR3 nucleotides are TGTGCCAGCAGCGTAGTAGGGGAGATCTCCTACAATGAGCAGTTCTTC.

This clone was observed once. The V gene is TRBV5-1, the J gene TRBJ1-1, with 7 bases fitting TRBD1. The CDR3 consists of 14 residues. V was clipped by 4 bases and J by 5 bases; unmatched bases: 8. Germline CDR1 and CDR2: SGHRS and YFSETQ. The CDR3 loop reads CASSPATGQTEAFF. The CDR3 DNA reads TGCGCCAGCAGCCCTGCGACAGGGCAAACTGAAGCTTTCTTT.

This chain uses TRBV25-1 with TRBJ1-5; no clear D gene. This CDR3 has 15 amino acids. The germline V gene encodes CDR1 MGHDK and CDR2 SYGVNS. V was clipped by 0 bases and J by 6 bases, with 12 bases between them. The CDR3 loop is CASSEYNTDFQPQHF. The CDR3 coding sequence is TGTGCCAGCAGTGAATACAACACCGACTTTCAGCCCCAGCATTTT.

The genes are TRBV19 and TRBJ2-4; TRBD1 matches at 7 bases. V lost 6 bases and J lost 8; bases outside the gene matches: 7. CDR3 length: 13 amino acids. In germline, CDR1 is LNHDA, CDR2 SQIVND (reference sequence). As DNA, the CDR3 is TGTGCCAGTAGAAACAGGGGTCTCGACATTCAGTACTTC. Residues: CASRNRGLDIQYF.

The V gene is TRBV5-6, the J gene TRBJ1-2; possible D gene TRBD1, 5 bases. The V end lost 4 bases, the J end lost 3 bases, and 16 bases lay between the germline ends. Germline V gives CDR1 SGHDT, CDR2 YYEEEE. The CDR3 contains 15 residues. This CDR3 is CASSEGLKNYYGYTF. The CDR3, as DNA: TGTGCCAGCAGCGAGGGACTGAAGAATTACTATGGCTACACCTTC.

The CDR3 coding sequence is TGTGCCAGCAGCTTTCTGACAGCTGAAGCTTTCTTT. The encoded protein is CASSFLTAEAFF. The chain combines TRBV7-8 with TRBJ1-1, with D tentatively TRBD1 (5 bases). Germline assignment: CDR1 SGHVS and CDR2 FQNEAQ. This CDR3 comprises 12 residues. Trimming took off 3 bases at V and 6 bases at J, with 8 bases between the two ends.

CDR3 coding DNA: TGTGCCAGTAGTAAGGGGGTACGCACCATATATTTT. As protein: CASSKGVRTIYF. The chain has TRBV19 and TRBJ1-3, with a possible D match to TRBD1 (6 bases). Germline V CDR1 and CDR2: LNHDA, SQIVND (reference sequence). The CDR3 is 12 amino acids. The V end was cut by 4 bases, the J end by 9 bases, with 10 bases between.

The CDR3 is CASSLAIGSGGDADTQYF. CDR3 coding DNA: TGTGCCAGCAGTTTAGCGATTGGTAGCGGGGGGGATGCAGATACGCAGTATTTT. The chain recombines TRBV28 with TRBJ2-3, with TRBD2 matching over 11 bases. The CDR3 has 18 amino acids. With V trimmed by 2 bases and J by 4 bases, 11 bases remained unmatched. Germline V gene lookup returns CDR1 MDHEN and CDR2 SYDVKM.

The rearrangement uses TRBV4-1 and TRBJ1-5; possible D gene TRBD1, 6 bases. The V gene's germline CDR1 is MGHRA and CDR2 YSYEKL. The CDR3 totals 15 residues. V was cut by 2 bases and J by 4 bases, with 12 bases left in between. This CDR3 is CASSQIGGGNQPQHF. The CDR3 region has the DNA TGCGCCAGCAGCCAAATCGGAGGGGGTAATCAGCCCCAGCATTTT.

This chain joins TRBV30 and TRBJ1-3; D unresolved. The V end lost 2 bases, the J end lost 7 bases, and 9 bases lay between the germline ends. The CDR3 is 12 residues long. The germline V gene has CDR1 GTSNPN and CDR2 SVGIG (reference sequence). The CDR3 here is CAWSPLVNTIYF. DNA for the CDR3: TGTGCCTGGAGTCCTCTGGTGAACACCATATATTTT.

The CDR3 is CASSLTGQTGELFF. As DNA, the CDR3 is TGTGCCAGCAGCTTGACAGGGCAGACCGGGGAGCTGTTTTTT. The chain is built from TRBV5-4 and TRBJ2-2; D might be TRBD1 (6 bases). CDR3 length equals 14 residues. The germline gives CDR1 SGHNT, CDR2 YYREEE (reference sequence). V shed 1 base and J shed 5 bases, with 9 bases lying between them.